The clone carrying this T cell receptor beta chain occurred many times. This record comes from a study of T-cell memory formation after mild COVID-19. TCRdb reprocessed the 5' RACE reads via MiXCR and lists one record per CDR3 protein. The profile shows approximately 580,000 distinct CDR3 sequences, roughly 22% of them singletons. This TCR came from an adult woman who had mild COVID-19 (a few samples of this study predate the infection). Cell type and time point are not known. The specimen sequenced was PBMCs or a T cell subset sorted from them (not recorded which).

CDR3 bases: TGTGCCAGCAGCTTGGAGGGACTAGCGGGAGGAGAGCAGTACTTC. Translation: CASSLEGLAGGEQYF. J is TRBJ2-7 and V is TRBV5-5; 15 bases fit TRBD2. Looked up from germline, CDR1 is SGHKS and CDR2 is YYEKEE (reference sequence). The CDR3 is 15 residues long. The junction had 2 bases not matched to a gene; V was cut back by 0 bases and J by 7 bases. Full variable domain (rest looked up from reference TRBV5-5 and TRBJ2-7): DAGVTQSPTHLIKTRGQQVTLRCSPISGHKSVSWYQQVLGQGPQFIFQYYEKEERGRGNFPDRFSARQFPNYSSELNVNALLLGDSALYLCASSLEGLAGGEQYFGPGTRLTVT.